Below are 15 T cell receptor beta chains sequenced from a single sample in a study of OX40 agonist ivuxolimab in advanced cancers. Only in-frame clones appear in the TCRdb table, and some are missing; sequencing was by immunoSEQ multiplex PCR. Of roughly 110,000 clones listed, approximately 90% were seen once; the top ten hold approximately 0.52%. Sequenced material: CD4+ or CD8+ T cells sorted from blood, taken in a trial of the OX40 agonist ivuxolimab. The origin of the receptors is an adult with an advanced solid tumor such as melanoma, head and neck, liver or kidney cancer.

V is TRBV10-3 and J is TRBJ1-5; D unresolved. Germline CDR1 reads ENHRY; CDR2 reads SYGVKD. V lost 0 bases and J lost 7, with 4 bases in between. CDR3 length: 12 amino acids. CDR3 in DNA: TGTGCCATCAGTGAGTCACAGCAGCCCCAGCATTTT. Translated: CAISESQQPQHF.

The gene calls are TRBV14 and TRBJ2-3; 8 bases are shared with TRBD2. The CDR3 totals 16 residues. V lost 1 base and J lost 2; bases outside the gene matches: 5. The germline V gene encodes CDR1 SGHDN and CDR2 FVKESK. DNA for the CDR3: TGTGCCAGCAGCCAAGTTCCTAGCGGGCCCACAGATACGCAGTATTTT. Amino acid sequence: CASSQVPSGPTDTQYF.

This clone was seen a handful of times. The rearrangement joins TRBV11-2 to TRBJ2-1; D call uncertain. Germline values: CDR1 SGHAT, CDR2 FQNNGV. The CDR3 contains 13 residues. V was pared by 1 base and J by 3 bases, with 4 bases between. CDR3 sequence reads: CASSLALYNEQFF. As DNA, the CDR3 is TGTGCCAGCAGCTTAGCCCTCTACAATGAGCAGTTCTTC. Looking up the rest from reference TRBV11-2 and TRBJ2-1 gives the full variable domain: EAGVAQSPRYKIIEKRQSVAFWCNPISGHATLYWYQQILGQGPKLLIQFQNNGVVDDSQLPKDRFSAERLKGVDSTLKIQPAKLEDSAVYLCASSLALYNEQFFGPGTRLTVL.

There are a few counts of this clone. The V call is TRBV28, the J call TRBJ2-7; 9 bases agree with TRBD1. The CDR3 totals 14 residues. V was pared by 7 bases and J by 5 bases, with 9 bases of the junction left unmatched. Germline V gene data show CDR1 as MDHEN and CDR2 as SYDVKM. Here the CDR3 reads CASTGTGTRNEQYF. The CDR3, as DNA: TGTGCCAGCACCGGGACAGGGACGAGGAACGAGCAGTACTTC.

The chain links TRBV19 to TRBJ2-5; D call uncertain. The germline V gene encodes CDR1 LNHDA and CDR2 SQIVND (reference sequence). This CDR3 is built from 15 residues. V was shortened by 3 bases and J by 2 bases, with 13 bases between the two germline ends. CDR3 in DNA: TGTGCCAGTAGTATGTCCCCGCGTAGACAAGAGACCCAGTACTTC. It codes for CASSMSPRRQETQYF.

This chain uses TRBV29-1 with TRBJ1-3; no clear D. There are 14 residues in the CDR3. Germline CDR1 and CDR2: SQVTM and ANQGSEA. V was cut by 5 bases and J by 0 bases, with 11 bases left in between. CDR3 DNA: TGCAGCGTTCTCGAACTCAACTCTGGAAACACCATATATTTT. This encodes CSVLELNSGNTIYF.

This chain links TRBV19 with TRBJ2-2; 10 nucleotides align to TRBD1. V gave up 5 bases and J gave up 4 bases; unmatched junction bases: 10. The CDR3 loop spans 17 amino acids. Per germline, CDR1 LNHDA and CDR2 SQIVND (reference sequence). The CDR3 coding sequence is TGTGCCAGTAGTGCCGCGACAGGGGGCGCATTCACCGGGGAGCTGTTTTTT. This translates into CASSAATGGAFTGELFF.

The rearrangement links TRBV18 to TRBJ1-4; D remains ambiguous. CDR3 length: 14 amino acids. Trimming stripped 3 bases from V and 4 bases from J, with 9 bases between. CDR1 and CDR2 (germline): KGHSH, LQKENI. The CDR3 DNA is TGTGCCAGCTCACCCCAGGAGGATAATGAAAAACTGTTTTTT. Translating gives CASSPQEDNEKLFF.

The V gene is TRBV18, the J gene TRBJ1-1, with D hard to call. The CDR3 is 12 residues long. Trimming left V 3 bases short and J 1 base short, with 3 bases between. CDR1 and CDR2 from the germline V gene are KGHSH and LQKENI. The CDR3 is CASSPTNTEAFF. In DNA form, the CDR3 reads TGTGCCAGCTCACCTACGAACACTGAAGCTTTCTTT.

This clone was found once. The rearrangement uses TRBV7-8 and TRBJ2-5; TRBD1 agrees at 9 bases. CDR3 length equals 15 residues. V shed 3 bases and J 9 bases; nucleotides not matched to a gene: 11. The germline gives CDR1 SGHVS, CDR2 FQNEAQ. CDR3 nucleotide sequence: TGTGCCAGCAGCTTCCCCGGGACAGGGCAGGTGCCCCAGTACTTC. This translates into CASSFPGTGQVPQYF.

The V gene is TRBV6-5, the J gene TRBJ1-5; tentatively, D is TRBD1 (6 bases). The germline V gene encodes CDR1 MNHEY and CDR2 SVGAGI. This CDR3 has 15 amino acids. Deletions cut 5 bases from V and 10 bases from J, with 21 bases between. The CDR3 loop is CASSPGGAVGGPQHF. CDR3 sequence (DNA): TGTGCCAGCAGTCCCGGGGGGGCGGTCGGAGGACCCCAGCATTTT.

The chain combines TRBV28 with TRBJ2-1, with TRBD2 matching over 8 bases. Germline CDR1 is MDHEN and CDR2 is SYDVKM. CDR3 length equals 14 residues. The ends lost 3 bases at V and 8 bases at J; junction bases unmatched: 6. CDR3 protein: CASSFVGGVDEQFF. The CDR3 region has the DNA TGTGCCAGCAGTTTTGTCGGGGGGGTCGATGAGCAGTTCTTC.

This rearrangement joins TRBV4-3 to TRBJ1-6; no clear D gene. The germline CDR1 and CDR2 sequences are LGHNA and YSLEER. Trimming pared 0 bases from V and 7 bases from J, leaving 13 bases between. This CDR3 comprises 16 residues. Here the CDR3 DNA reads TGCGCCAGCAGCCAAGATCTCAGGATAGGGAATTCACCCCTCCACTTT. Translated, it gives CASSQDLRIGNSPLHF.

V and J are TRBV28 and TRBJ2-5; 10 bases align to TRBD1. Per the germline V gene, CDR1 is MDHEN and CDR2 is SYDVKM. With 2 bases clipped from V and 5 bases from J, the junction kept 5 bases outside the gene matches. The CDR3 is 15 amino acids. CDR3 sequence (DNA): TGTGCCAGCAGTTTAGCGGGACAGGGGACTGAGACCCAGTACTTC. Amino acid sequence: CASSLAGQGTETQYF.

This sequence joins TRBV18 and TRBJ1-6; 7 bases are shared with TRBD1. This CDR3 region has 15 residues. Germline lookup yields CDR1 KGHSH and CDR2 LQKENI. V shed 3 bases, J shed 10 bases, and the junction held 9 bases outside the gene matches. This CDR3 is CASSPGAGGVSPLHF. CDR3 sequence (DNA): TGTGCCAGCTCACCGGGGGCAGGGGGAGTGTCACCCCTCCACTTT.